The clone carrying this T cell receptor beta chain was picked up a small number of times. Its cognate antigen is unknown. The data stem from a study of vaccination and CD4 T cells after COVID-19. Study-wide context: SARS-CoV-2 had been detected by nasal swab PCR in convalescent patients; about ten were mild, one severe. Post-COVID specimens were obtained a median 101 days after diagnosis (range 35 to 161).

Time point of the sample: late sampling 161 to 241 days after vaccination in a few convalescent patients. Documented treatment: approximately 10-day PBMC culture with coronavirus spike peptide pools or control peptides (ViraFEST assay). Convalescent patients tested SARS-CoV-2 PCR positive from March to December 2020, before Alpha, Beta and Delta emerged. IL-2 at 10 IU/ml and peptide pools at 9 to 10 ug/ml were added to PBMCs cultured at two million per well. Sequencing of the DNA from cultured CD4+ T cells was carried out with the Oncomine TCR Beta short-read assay. TCRdb reprocessed the PCR reads with MiXCR, giving one entry per CDR3 protein. The sample contains 20,000 to 25,000 distinct CDR3 sequences, approximately 42% of which appear only once. The specimen was CD4+ T cells from blood, cultured in vitro, collected about 7 months after SARS-CoV-2 vaccination. This sequence originates from a human donor who had recovered from COVID-19.

The CDR3 sequence: CSVPLSGEYTQYF. The CDR3 DNA is TGCAGTGTACCCCTCAGCGGAGAATATACGCAGTATTTT. V usage is TRBV20-1 and J usage is TRBJ2-3; TRBD2 is a possible D gene (5 bases). Germline V gene sequence: CDR1 DFQATT, CDR2 SNEGSKA (reference sequence). CDR3 length: 13 amino acids. Deletions cut 7 bases from V and 7 bases from J, with 18 bases between.